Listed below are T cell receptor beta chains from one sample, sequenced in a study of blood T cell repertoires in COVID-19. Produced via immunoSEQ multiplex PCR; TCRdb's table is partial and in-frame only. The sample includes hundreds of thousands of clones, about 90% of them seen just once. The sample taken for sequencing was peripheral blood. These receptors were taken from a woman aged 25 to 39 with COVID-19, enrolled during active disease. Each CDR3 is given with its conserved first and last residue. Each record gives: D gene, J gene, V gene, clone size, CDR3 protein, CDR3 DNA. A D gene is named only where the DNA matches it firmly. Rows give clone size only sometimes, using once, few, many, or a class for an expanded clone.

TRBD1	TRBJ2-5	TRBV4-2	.	CASSLGQGQETQYF	TGTGCCAGCAGCCTCGGACAGGGCCAAGAGACCCAGTACTTC
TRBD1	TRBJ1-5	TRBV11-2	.	CASSPTGMSNQPQHF	TGTGCCAGCAGCCCGACAGGGATGAGCAATCAGCCCCAGCATTTT
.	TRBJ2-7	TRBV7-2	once	CASSFNYEQYF	TGTGCCAGCAGCTTTAACTACGAGCAGTACTTC
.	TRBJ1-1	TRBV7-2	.	CASSNQPRGNEAFF	TGTGCCAGCAGCAACCAACCACGGGGGAATGAAGCTTTCTTT
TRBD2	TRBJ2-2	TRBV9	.	CASASTGGSTGELFF	TGTGCCAGCGCCAGCACGGGAGGTAGCACCGGGGAGCTGTTTTTT
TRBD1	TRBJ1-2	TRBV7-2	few	CASSLVLTGGSGYTF	TGTGCCAGCAGCTTAGTATTGACAGGGGGGAGTGGCTACACCTTC
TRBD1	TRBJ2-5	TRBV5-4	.	CASSTGQGETETQYF	TGTGCCAGCAGCACCGGACAGGGCGAAACAGAGACCCAGTACTTC
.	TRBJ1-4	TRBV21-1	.	CASSGHSLTGEKLFF	TGTGCCAGCAGCGGGCACTCATTGACGGGGGAAAAACTGTTTTTT
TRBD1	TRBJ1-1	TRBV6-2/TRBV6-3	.	CASSVDRDTEAFF	TGTGCCAGCAGCGTAGACAGGGACACTGAAGCTTTCTTT
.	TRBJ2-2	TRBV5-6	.	CASSLRRSLNTGELFF	TGTGCCAGCAGCTTGCGCAGGTCCCTGAACACCGGGGAGCTGTTTTTT
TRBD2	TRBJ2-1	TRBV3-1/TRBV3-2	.	CASSQKTGTSGRSFTEQFF	TGTGCCAGCAGCCAAAAAACCGGGACTAGCGGGAGATCTTTCACGGAGCAGTTCTTC
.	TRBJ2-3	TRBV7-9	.	CASSLTGEADTQYF	TGTGCCAGCAGCCTCACAGGGGAGGCAGATACGCAGTATTTT
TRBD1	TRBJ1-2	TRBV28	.	CASSVDRPDVGYTF	TGTGCCAGCAGTGTGGACAGGCCCGACGTGGGCTACACCTTC
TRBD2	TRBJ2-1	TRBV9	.	CASSGTSGISNEQFF	TGTGCCAGCAGCGGAACTAGCGGGATTTCCAATGAGCAGTTCTTC
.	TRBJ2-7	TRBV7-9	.	CASSLSGESYEQYF	TGTGCCAGCAGCTTATCGGGGGAAAGCTACGAGCAGTACTTC
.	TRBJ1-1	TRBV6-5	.	CASSYATRENTEAFF	TGTGCCAGCAGTTACGCAACACGGGAAAACACTGAAGCTTTCTTT
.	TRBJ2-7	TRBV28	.	CASSLGFQGGYEQYF	TGTGCCAGCAGTTTAGGCTTCCAGGGGGGATACGAGCAGTACTTC
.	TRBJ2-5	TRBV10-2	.	CASSGQIEETQYF	TGCGCCAGCAGTGGACAGATAGAAGAGACCCAGTACTTC
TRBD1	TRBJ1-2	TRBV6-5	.	CASSYSGRGYGYTF	TGTGCCAGCAGTTACTCGGGCAGGGGGTATGGGTACACCTTC
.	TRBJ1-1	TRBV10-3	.	CAISYTENTEAFF	TGTGCCATCAGTTATACAGAGAACACTGAAGCTTTCTTT
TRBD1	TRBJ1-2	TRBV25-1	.	CASSESLDRSYGYTF	TGTGCCAGCAGTGAATCTTTGGACAGGAGCTATGGCTACACCTTC
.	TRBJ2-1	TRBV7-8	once	CASSVLPGEQFF	TGTGCCAGCAGCGTACTACCCGGTGAGCAGTTCTTC